This T cell receptor (beta chain) was observed in a study of CD8 T cells in ankylosing spondylitis. Study-wide points: From matched ankylosing spondylitis synovial fluid, disease-linked clones were reportedly recovered at significantly enriched levels. Prior literature has documented some motif variants in synovial fluid and blood from reactive arthritis.

A note on this clonotype: Its specificity is unknown.

In TCRdb, the 5' RACE reads were re-called with MiXCR into one record per CDR3 protein. The data show around 250,000 distinct CDR3 sequences, over 30% seen once. Trimming took 1 base from V and 6 from J, leaving 10 bases between them. CDR1 and CDR2 from the germline V gene are DFQATT and SNEGSKA (reference sequence). This CDR3 spans 13 amino acids. The chain links TRBV20-1 to TRBJ2-1, with a tentative D call TRBD2 (5 bases). This TCR came from a male donor with ankylosing spondylitis or in good health (not recorded which). What was sequenced was blood, either unsorted or a sorted T cell fraction (not recorded which). The CDR3 sequence: CSARAPAANEQFF. The CDR3 DNA reads as TGCAGTGCTAGAGCCCCAGCGGCCAATGAGCAGTTCTTC.